What follows is one TCR beta chain and its context. Its recognized antigen is unknown. There are no base qualities to consult, and no much larger clone falls within one base. Peripheral blood and lesional scalp punch biopsies were obtained from patients with alopecia areata. After PBMCs were isolated by density centrifugation and stained for CD3, CD4 and CD8, a FACSAria was used to sort CD4+ and CD8+ T cells. The data stem from a study of CD8+ T cells in alopecia areata listed by TCRdb under 2018. With regard to the full study: The treated patients, all with moderate-to-severe alopecia areata, were enrolled in an open-label pilot trial of oral tofacitinib given at 5 to 10 mg twice daily. Patients received tofacitinib for 6 to 18 months and were then followed off drug for 6 months to check for delayed response and recurrence. The RNA source kit depended on sample type: the PAXgene miRNA kit for fixed scalp, the miRNeasy kit for PBMCs, and the RNeasy kit for mouse skin. In humans, TCRbeta sequencing was performed on scalp tissue and on sorted CD4+ and CD8+ peripheral blood T cells from healthy controls and from patients with patchy or totalis/universalis alopecia areata. TCRbeta CDR3 regions were amplified by immunoSEQ multiplex PCR with 35 Vbeta forward and 13 Jbeta reverse primers. Clonality in the scalp was compared among normal scalp (n=4), patchy alopecia areata scalp (n=8), and alopecia totalis/universalis scalp (n=8). In both human patients and the C3H/HeJ mouse model, the study applied high-throughput TCRbeta sequencing to look at T cell clonal expansion in alopecia areata. Biopsies were taken from tofacitinib-treated patients at baseline and at 4 and 24 weeks of treatment, and a later scalp biopsy was taken in several of the tofacitinib-treated patients. Results and caveats for the whole study, not just this receptor: Compared with normal scalp, lesional scalp, particularly in alopecia totalis/universalis, had higher clonality and more expanded CD8+ clones, which suggests antigenic drive. Shared TCR sequences between patients were less evident than in mice, which may be partly attributable to HLA diversity in the patient population. Scalp TCR repertoire analysis is complicated because resident alphabeta T cells in normal human skin are also sequenced, whereas mouse skin is dominated by gammadelta T cells.

The protocol used for the library was the immunoSEQ multiplex PCR assay. To provide template for TCR sequencing, every sample had RNA extracted and reverse transcribed into cDNA. SuperScript III was used to make first-strand cDNA, primed with a 2:1 mix of oligo-dT and random hexamers. A synthetic immune receptor repertoire was used to measure amplification bias, and any remaining bias was corrected computationally. In the paper's pipeline: After raw reads were preprocessed to remove errors, the CDR3 was defined following IMGT conventions as running from the conserved cysteine to phenylalanine. Clonality was computed by normalizing Shannon entropy by log2 of the number of productive unique TCRs and subtracting the result from 1. Whether scalp clones were CD4 or CD8 was inferred by matching scalp TCRbeta sequences against CD4 and CD8 repertoires sorted from blood. In TCRdb, the immuneACCESS table is reduced to in-frame sequences with V and J assigned. These tables do not hold every clone; where another copy was compared, an unresolved V gene accounts for under half, and the others remain unexplained. D and trimming were read from the DNA, whereas the V and J calls and clone size are those reported in that table. The table for this sample lists some 110,000 clones; roughly two fifths of them were counted only once. The biggest ten clones account for over 3% of the sample.

This sequence originates from a human donor with alopecia areata. Specimen: CD4+ T cells sorted from blood.

The CDR3 reads as follows: CSVERGDGQPQHF. The DNA is TGCAGCGTTGAGAGAGGGGATGGGCAGCCCCAGCATTTT. The rearrangement joined TRBV29-1 to TRBJ1-5, with TRBD1 perhaps the D gene, on 5 matching bases. As encoded in the germline V gene, CDR1 is SQVTM while CDR2 is ANQGSEA. There are 13 amino acids in the CDR3, from cysteine to phenylalanine inclusive. The DNA shown is the 39-base CDR3, in frame from base 1. V and J are truncated by 3 bases and 7 bases respectively, leaving an intervening sequence of 13 bases.